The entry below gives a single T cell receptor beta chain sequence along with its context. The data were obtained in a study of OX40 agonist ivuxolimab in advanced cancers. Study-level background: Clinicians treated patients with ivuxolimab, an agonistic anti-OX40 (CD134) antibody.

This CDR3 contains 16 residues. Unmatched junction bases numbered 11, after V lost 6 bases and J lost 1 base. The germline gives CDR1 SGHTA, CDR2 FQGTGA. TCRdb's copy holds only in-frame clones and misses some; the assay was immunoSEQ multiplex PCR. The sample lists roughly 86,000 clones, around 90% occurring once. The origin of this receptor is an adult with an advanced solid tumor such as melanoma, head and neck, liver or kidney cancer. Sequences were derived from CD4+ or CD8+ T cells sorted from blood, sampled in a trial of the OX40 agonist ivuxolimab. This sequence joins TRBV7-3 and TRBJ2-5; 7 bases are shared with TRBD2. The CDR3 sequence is CASSRLATSIQETQYF. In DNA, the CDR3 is TGTGCCAGCAGTAGACTAGCAACGTCCATCCAAGAGACCCAGTACTTC.